This paragraph covers one T cell receptor (beta chain) sequence. This sample was taken from a study of blood T cell repertoires in COVID-19. Study at large: The United States, Italy and Spain were the sources of the acute and convalescent COVID-19 samples. T cells, B-cell-depleted T cells, or PBMCs provided the cDNA or gDNA that served as material.

Trimming shortened V by 0 bases and J by 7 bases, and 12 bases separated the two germline ends. Looked up from germline, CDR1 is MNHNY and CDR2 is SVGAGI (reference sequence). The CDR3 runs 14 residues. Per the authors' pipeline: Reference gene primers were amplified, and this amplification served to estimate nucleated cell counts. Clones were sequenced by immunoSEQ multiplex PCR, and TCRdb holds only the in-frame ones, with some missing. V, J and clone size derive from that table, while D and trimming were established from the DNA sequence. This repertoire shows 350,000 to 550,000 clones, around 89% found once; its top ten account for over 4%.

The source is a woman aged 30 to 39 with acute or convalescent COVID-19. The genes are TRBV6-6 and TRBJ1-1; D is undetermined. The sample consisted of peripheral blood. CDR3 sequence: CASSYSPGQNEAFF. The DNA for the CDR3 is TGTGCCAGCAGTTACTCCCCAGGTCAGAATGAAGCTTTCTTT.